Listed here are 26 T cell receptor beta chains from one sample, sequenced in a study of control samples from healthy donors and cancer patients. Sequenced by immunoSEQ multiplex PCR; TCRdb stores in-frame clones only, minus some. The sample lists about 94,000 clones; around nine tenths were seen once. Sequenced sample: blood. The receptor set was obtained from a woman younger than 35 in good health.

The chain links TRBV6-5 to TRBJ1-3; 7 bases are a match to TRBD1. Germline V CDR1 and CDR2: MNHEY, SVGAGI. V was pared by 10 bases and J by 0 bases, with 6 bases of the junction left unmatched. This CDR3 is built from 14 residues. CDR3 sequence reads: CATRQGGSGNTIYF. Here the CDR3 DNA reads TGTGCCACCAGACAGGGAGGCTCTGGAAACACCATATATTTT.

The chain combines TRBV6-5 with TRBJ2-3; 9 nucleotides agree with TRBD1. V lost 8 bases and J lost 6; bases outside the gene matches: 3. The CDR3 is made up of 12 amino acids. The germline CDR1 and CDR2 sequences are MNHEY and SVGAGI. The CDR3 nucleotides are TGTGCCAGCCGGGACAGGGAGGATACGCAGTATTTT. Amino acids: CASRDREDTQYF.

The gene calls are TRBV5-8 and TRBJ1-6; D gene unclear. Germline CDR1 SGHTS, CDR2 YDEGEE. The CDR3 runs to 16 residues. V lost 4 bases, J lost 0 bases, and 11 bases lay in between. The CDR3 nucleotides are TGTGCCAGCAGCCCGACGAGGAGCTCCTATAATTCACCCCTCCACTTT. This sequence encodes CASSPTRSSYNSPLHF.

V and J are TRBV6-2 or TRBV6-3 and TRBJ2-3, with D uncertain. The CDR3 is made up of 16 amino acids. V was pared by 3 bases and J by 0 bases, with 13 bases between. Per germline, CDR1 MNHEY and CDR2 SVGEGT. The DNA of the CDR3 is TGTGCCAGCAGTTATGCCTATTCGGACAGCACAGATACGCAGTATTTT. It codes for CASSYAYSDSTDTQYF.

CDR3: CASRNGAFF. CDR3 bases: TGTGCCAGCAGGAATGGGGCTTTCTTT. The V gene is TRBV7-3, the J gene TRBJ1-1; the D is unclear. CDR1 and CDR2 (germline): SGHTA, FQGTGA. Trimming took 6 bases from V and 11 from J, leaving 7 bases between them. The CDR3 covers 9 residues.

This chain uses TRBV5-1 with TRBJ1-2; possible D gene TRBD1, 5 bases. Germline lookup yields CDR1 SGHRS and CDR2 YFSETQ. Deletions cut 1 base from V and 8 bases from J, with 9 bases between. The CDR3 extends over 12 amino acids. The CDR3 spells CASSLLGDGYTF. The CDR3 nucleotides are TGCGCCAGCAGCTTGTTAGGGGACGGCTACACCTTC.

The chain combines TRBV18 with TRBJ1-3; TRBD1 might be the D (6 bases). The CDR3 extends over 18 amino acids. Germline loops: CDR1 KGHSH, CDR2 LQKENI. V lost 3 bases and J lost 2, with 20 bases in between. The CDR3 DNA sequence: TGTGCCAGCTCACCCGTTGTCGCTGACAGGACGACTGGAAACACCATATATTTT. Its protein product is CASSPVVADRTTGNTIYF.

The chain carries TRBV6-5 and TRBJ2-7; TRBD1 aligns across 7 bases. Germline trimming cut 10 bases from V and 2 bases from J; bases unmatched to any gene: 5. Per the germline V gene, CDR1 is MNHEY and CDR2 is SVGAGI. The CDR3 has 12 residues. Written as DNA, the CDR3 is TGTGCCACGAGGGACAGAGCCTACGAGCAGTACTTC. It encodes CATRDRAYEQYF.

For the CDR3, the DNA is TGTGCCAGCAGGACCGGGACAGGGGGGAATCAGCCCCAGCATTTT. Protein: CASRTGTGGNQPQHF. V gene TRBV7-8 combines with J gene TRBJ1-5; TRBD1 aligns across 11 bases. The V and J ends lost 6 bases and 4 bases, in that order; junction bases with no gene match: 5. Looked up from germline, CDR1 is SGHVS and CDR2 is FQNEAQ. This CDR3 comprises 15 residues. The full variable domain, with the rest looked up from reference TRBV7-8 and TRBJ1-5, is GAGVSQSPRYKVAKRGQDVALRCDPISGHVSLFWYQQALGQGPEFLTYFQNEAQLDKSGLPSDRFFAERPEGSVSTLKIQRTQQEDSAVYLCASRTGTGGNQPQHFGDGTRLSIL.

This sequence joins TRBV2 and TRBJ2-5, with 12 positions matching TRBD2. After removal of 0 bases from V and 4 bases from J, the junction contained 9 bases not matched to a gene. Germline V gene data show CDR1 as SNHLY and CDR2 as FYNNEI. This CDR3 is 18 amino acids long. The CDR3, as DNA: TGTGCCAGCAGTGAAGCTGGGAGACTAGCGGGGGTCGGAGAGACCCAGTACTTC. Translation gives CASSEAGRLAGVGETQYF.

This clone was counted once. V is TRBV11-3 and J is TRBJ2-1; D possibly corresponds to TRBD2 (5 bases). This CDR3 has 17 amino acids. The germline CDR1 and CDR2 sequences are SGHNT and YENEEA. Trimming left V 0 bases short and J 0 bases short, with 12 bases between. The DNA for the CDR3 is TGTGCCAGCAGCTTAGAAACGGGAATGAGCTCCTACAATGAGCAGTTCTTC. Translation gives CASSLETGMSSYNEQFF.

This clone was detected only once. This chain uses TRBV19 with TRBJ2-6; TRBD1 aligns across 8 bases. J was trimmed by 0 bases and V by 3 bases; bases with no gene match: 13. The length of the CDR3 is 20 residues. Germline assignment: CDR1 LNHDA and CDR2 SQIVND (reference sequence). CDR3 sequence reads: CASSIYPGQGSISGANVLTF. CDR3 in DNA: TGTGCCAGTAGTATTTATCCTGGACAGGGAAGTATCTCTGGGGCCAACGTCCTGACTTTC.

V is TRBV19 and J is TRBJ2-1; 8 bases map to TRBD2. V gave up 5 bases and J gave up 3 bases; unmatched junction bases: 9. This CDR3 has 16 amino acids. The V gene's germline CDR1 is LNHDA and CDR2 SQIVND (reference sequence). The CDR3 DNA sequence: TGTGCCAGTAGTCTTCGGACTAGCTCTATCTACAATGAGCAGTTCTTC. Translated: CASSLRTSSIYNEQFF.

V gene TRBV7-9 combines with J gene TRBJ2-1; a possible D gene is TRBD1 (6 bases). Trimming took off 5 bases at V and 3 bases at J, with 11 bases between the two ends. Germline CDR1 and CDR2: SEHNR and FQNEAQ (reference sequence). The CDR3 has 14 amino acids. The CDR3 sequence: CASSQGIDYNEQFF. The DNA of the CDR3 is TGTGCCAGCAGCCAGGGGATCGACTACAATGAGCAGTTCTTC.

The V gene is TRBV7-9, the J gene TRBJ2-3; weak D call: TRBD2 (5 bases). CDR3 length: 13 amino acids. The V gene's germline CDR1 is SEHNR and CDR2 FQNEAQ (reference sequence). Trimming took off 5 bases at V and 2 bases at J, with 8 bases between the two ends. CDR3 DNA sequence: TGTGCCAGCAGCCCCGGGATCACAGATACGCAGTATTTT. This translates into CASSPGITDTQYF.

The rearrangement uses TRBV7-3 and TRBJ2-3; either TRBD1 or TRBD2 may supply D (6 bases each). CDR1 and CDR2 from the germline V gene are SGHTA and FQGTGA. This CDR3 is 15 amino acids long. The V end lost 3 bases, the J end lost 6 bases, and 16 bases lay between the germline ends. The CDR3: CASSLTPGAGDTQYF. DNA of the CDR3: TGTGCCAGCAGCTTGACACCGGGGGCGGGCGATACGCAGTATTTT. Supplemented by reference TRBV7-3 and TRBJ2-3, the full variable domain reads GAGVSQTPSNKVTEKGKYVELRCDPISGHTALYWYRQSLGQGPEFLIYFQGTGAADDSGLPNDRFFAVRPEGSVSTLKIQRTERGDSAVYLCASSLTPGAGDTQYFGPGTRLTVL.

The V and J genes are TRBV7-3 and TRBJ1-2, with a tentative D call TRBD1 (6 bases). Germline CDR1 and CDR2: SGHTA and FQGTGA. The V and J ends lost 5 bases and 5 bases respectively, with 18 bases between them. The CDR3 is made up of 15 amino acids. This chain's CDR3 is CASSPGAEGRYGYTF. The CDR3, as DNA: TGTGCCAGCAGCCCAGGGGCCGAGGGGAGGTATGGCTACACCTTC.

V usage is TRBV3-1 (or the pseudogene TRBV3-2) and J usage is TRBJ1-1, with D unclear. This CDR3 comprises 15 residues. The V gene's germline CDR1 is LGHDT and CDR2 YNNKEL (reference sequence). The V and J ends lost 0 bases and 0 bases respectively, with 8 bases between them. The CDR3, as DNA: TGTGCCAGCAGCCAAGAGGAGGGAGTGAACACTGAAGCTTTCTTT. This translates into CASSQEEGVNTEAFF.

The gene calls are TRBV14 and TRBJ2-3; D is undetermined. The CDR3 loop spans 11 amino acids. In germline, CDR1 is SGHDN, CDR2 FVKESK. V lost 4 bases, J lost 4 bases, and 3 bases lay in between. In DNA, the CDR3 is TGTGCCAGCAGCCTCTCAGATACGCAGTATTTT. It specifies CASSLSDTQYF.

This rearrangement joins TRBV6-5 to TRBJ1-1, with unresolved D. Germline CDR1 reads MNHEY; CDR2 reads SVGAGI. Trimming took 6 bases from V and 11 from J, leaving 19 bases between them. This CDR3 is 13 amino acids long. The CDR3 loop reads CASSSLFGEGAFF. CDR3 DNA sequence: TGTGCCAGCAGCTCCCTGTTTGGAGAAGGGGCTTTCTTT.

The rearrangement joins TRBV7-9 to TRBJ1-2; 9 bases align to TRBD1. CDR1 and CDR2 from the germline V gene are SEHNR and FQNEAQ (reference sequence). The junction had 4 bases not matched to a gene; V was cut back by 5 bases and J by 6 bases. This CDR3 has 13 residues. CDR3 loop: CASSLGTGNGYTF. In DNA form, the CDR3 reads TGTGCCAGCAGCCTGGGGACAGGGAATGGCTACACCTTC.

The chain is built from TRBV11-2 and TRBJ1-2; 8 bases fit TRBD1. Germline V gene sequence: CDR1 SGHAT, CDR2 FQNNGV. V shed 4 bases and J 8 bases; nucleotides not matched to a gene: 15. CDR3 size: 16 residues. The CDR3: CASSSSRTGTIEGYTF. CDR3 sequence (DNA): TGTGCCAGCAGCTCATCGCGGACAGGGACCATCGAGGGCTACACCTTC.

The chain joins TRBV11-2 to TRBJ2-5; no firm D call. The CDR3 has 14 amino acids. V lost 5 bases and J lost 5, with 15 bases in between. Germline CDR1 is SGHAT and CDR2 is FQNNGV. This CDR3 reads CASSHWMARETQYF. DNA for the CDR3: TGTGCCAGCAGCCACTGGATGGCCCGGGAGACCCAGTACTTC.

The V gene is TRBV7-9, the J gene TRBJ2-7, with TRBD1 matching 10 bases. CDR3 length: 16 amino acids. The germline gives CDR1 SEHNR, CDR2 FQNEAQ (reference sequence). V lost 1 base to trimming and J lost 9 bases; unmatched junction nucleotides: 12. The CDR3 spells CASSLGTGTGDEVQYF. The CDR3 nucleotides are TGTGCCAGCAGCTTAGGCACCGGGACAGGGGATGAAGTGCAGTACTTC.

The rearrangement links TRBV7-3 to TRBJ2-3; D remains unclear. From germline, CDR1 is SGHTA and CDR2 FQGTGA. V was pared by 5 bases and J by 0 bases, with 3 bases between. The CDR3 extends over 12 amino acids. The CDR3 DNA is TGTGCCAGCAGCCCCAGCACAGATACGCAGTATTTT. It encodes CASSPSTDTQYF.

J is TRBJ2-5 and V is TRBV7-2; D remains unclear. The V gene lost 2 bases and the J gene lost 5 bases, with 9 bases spanning the gap. Germline V lookup: CDR1 SGHTA, CDR2 FQGNSA. The CDR3 has 13 residues. DNA of the CDR3: TGTGCCAGCAGCTTATCTATCGGGGAGACCCAGTACTTC. As protein: CASSLSIGETQYF.